These T cell receptor beta chains were read from a single sample in a study of response to subunit inactivated influenza vaccine. One entry per CDR3 protein, called by TCRdb with MiXCR from the RT-PCR reads. In the table there are 560,000 or so distinct CDR3 sequences, less than 8% of which are singletons. Sequencing was performed on PBMCs from blood, taken about 24 months after vaccination. The origin of the receptors is a man between 50 and 70 years old who received an inactivated influenza vaccine. Both conserved end residues are part of each CDR3. The D gene is left open where the match is weak. Size is omitted from some rows. Given values are once, few, many or a class for expanded clones.

many TRBJ1-5 . 15 TRBV12-3/TRBV12-4 CASSLGFYSNQPQHF TGTGCCAGCAGTTTAGGATTTTATAGCAATCAGCCCCAGCATTTT
. TRBJ2-6 TRBD1 16 TRBV10-3 CATTPGQGAGANVLTF TGTGCCACAACCCCGGGACAGGGCGCTGGGGCCAACGTCCTGACTTTC
. TRBJ2-1 . 15 TRBV7-9 CASSTGRDSYNEQFF TGTGCCAGCAGTACCGGACGAGACTCCTACAATGAGCAGTTCTTC
many TRBJ2-7 . 12 TRBV12-3/TRBV12-4 CASSSSLYEQYF TGTGCCAGCAGTTCCTCCTTATACGAGCAGTACTTC
many TRBJ2-1 . 16 TRBV7-8 CASSHRRTIPYNEQFF TGTGCCAGCAGCCACCGCCGGACGATCCCCTACAATGAGCAGTTCTTC
. TRBJ2-7 TRBD1 15 TRBV2 CASSKGQGWIYEQYF TGTGCCAGCAGCAAAGGACAGGGATGGATCTACGAGCAGTACTTC
. TRBJ1-3 . 17 TRBV14 CASSQTGGTVFSGTIYF TGTGCCAGCAGCCAAACGGGAGGGACGGTCTTCAGCGGCACCATATATTTT
few TRBJ2-7 . 12 TRBV29-1 CSVEAVGGEQYF TGCAGCGTTGAAGCGGTAGGCGGCGAGCAGTACTTC
few TRBJ2-3 . 15 TRBV18 CASTLNAPPTDTQYF TGTGCCAGCACCCTCAACGCGCCCCCCACAGATACGCAGTATTTT
. TRBJ1-4 . 13 TRBV6-1 CASSTGTLEKLFF TGTGCCAGCAGTACCGGGACACTCGAAAAACTGTTTTTT
many TRBJ2-3 . 15 TRBV16 CASSQSSGYTDTQYF TGTGCCAGCAGCCAATCCTCGGGTTACACAGATACGCAGTATTTT
many TRBJ2-1 . 14 TRBV28 CASRLDGPYNEQFF TGTGCCAGCAGATTAGACGGGCCCTACAATGAGCAGTTCTTC
. TRBJ2-7 TRBD1 15 TRBV5-1 CASSLAPGQLYEQYF TGCGCCAGCAGCTTGGCCCCGGGACAGCTCTACGAGCAGTACTTC
few TRBJ2-3 TRBD2 15 TRBV11-2 CASSKLASSTDTQYF TGTGCCAGCAGCAAACTAGCGAGTAGCACAGATACGCAGTATTTT
few TRBJ2-3 TRBD2 17 TRBV6-1 CASSDERGGDRRDTQYF TGTGCCAGCAGTGACGAGCGGGGGGGCGATCGGAGAGATACGCAGTATTTT
. TRBJ1-1 . 14 TRBV5-5 CASSLDARGTEAFF TGTGCCAGCAGCTTGGATGCGAGGGGCACTGAAGCTTTCTTT
. TRBJ2-7 TRBD1 16 TRBV10-2 CASSREGQAWPYEQYF TGCGCCAGCAGTCGTGAGGGACAGGCCTGGCCCTACGAGCAGTACTTC
few TRBJ2-1 . 12 TRBV20-1 CSASLAHNEQFF TGCAGTGCGTCACTAGCACACAATGAGCAGTTCTTC
many TRBJ2-5 TRBD2 16 TRBV5-1 CASSLEASGGVETQYF TGCGCCAGCAGCTTGGAAGCTAGCGGGGGCGTGGAGACCCAGTACTTC
. TRBJ2-1 TRBD2 14 TRBV10-3 CAIRVLSGDNEQFF TGTGCCATCCGAGTTCTTAGCGGGGACAATGAGCAGTTCTTC
. TRBJ2-3 TRBD1 15 TRBV20-1 CSADGTASPTDTQYF TGCAGTGCCGACGGGACAGCCTCTCCCACAGATACGCAGTATTTT
few TRBJ2-3 TRBD2 16 TRBV20-1 CSARPVAGGPTDTQYF TGCAGTGCTCGCCCTGTAGCGGGAGGGCCAACAGATACGCAGTATTTT
few TRBJ2-3 . 13 TRBV20-1 CSASPGPPDTQYF TGCAGTGCTAGCCCCGGGCCCCCAGATACGCAGTATTTT
many TRBJ2-5 . 16 TRBV28 CASSLSIVGAGETQYF TGTGCCAGCAGTTTATCGATTGTGGGAGCAGGAGAGACCCAGTACTTC
. TRBJ2-1 TRBD2 15 TRBV5-1 CATQPGGSSYNEQFF TGCGCCACCCAACCCGGGGGGAGCTCCTACAATGAGCAGTTCTTC
many TRBJ2-3 TRBD2 16 TRBV7-8 CASSFQTSGGPDTQYF TGTGCCAGCAGCTTTCAGACTAGCGGGGGGCCGGATACGCAGTATTTT
. TRBJ1-1 . 14 TRBV6-2/TRBV6-3 CASSYGPMNTEAFF TGTGCCAGCAGTTACGGCCCAATGAACACTGAAGCTTTCTTT
few TRBJ1-2 . 14 TRBV25-1 CASSESGGNYGYTF TGTGCCAGCAGTGAAAGCGGGGGTAACTATGGCTACACCTTC
. TRBJ2-2 TRBD2 16 TRBV5-1 CASSFRTSGSTGELFF TGCGCCAGCAGCTTTCGGACTAGCGGGTCCACCGGGGAGCTGTTTTTT
few TRBJ1-5 TRBD1 13 TRBV7-2 CASAQGAGQPQHF TGTGCCAGTGCACAGGGGGCGGGGCAGCCCCAGCATTTT
many TRBJ1-3 TRBD1 20 TRBV5-8 CASSSNPGTGRGVSGNTIYF TGTGCCAGCAGCTCGAACCCTGGGACAGGAAGAGGAGTCTCTGGAAACACCATATATTTT
few TRBJ2-5 TRBD2 14 TRBV12-3/TRBV12-4 CASNDLAGEETQYF TGTGCCAGCAACGACCTAGCGGGAGAAGAGACCCAGTACTTC